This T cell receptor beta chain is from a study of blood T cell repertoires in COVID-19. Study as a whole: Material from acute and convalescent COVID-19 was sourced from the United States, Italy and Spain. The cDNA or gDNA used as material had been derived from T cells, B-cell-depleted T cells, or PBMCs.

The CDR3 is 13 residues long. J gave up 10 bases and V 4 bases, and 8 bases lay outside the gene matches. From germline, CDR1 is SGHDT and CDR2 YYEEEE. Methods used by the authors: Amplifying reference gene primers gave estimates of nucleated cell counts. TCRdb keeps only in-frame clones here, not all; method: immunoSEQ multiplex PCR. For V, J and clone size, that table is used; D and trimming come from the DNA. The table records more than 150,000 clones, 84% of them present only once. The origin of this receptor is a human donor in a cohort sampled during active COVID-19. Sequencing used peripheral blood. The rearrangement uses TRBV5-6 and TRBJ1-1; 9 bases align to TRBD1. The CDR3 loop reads CASSPGTGSLAFF. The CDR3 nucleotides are TGTGCCAGCAGCCCGGGGACAGGGTCGTTAGCTTTCTTT.